The clone carrying this TCR beta chain occurred a few times. Its matching antigen is unknown. This specimen belongs to a study of T cells after yellow fever vaccination. Study-level results: Post-booster reappearance was seen for most primary-vaccination clones (around 96% CD4, 88% CD8).

V was pared by 3 bases and J by 4 bases, with 12 bases between. Germline loops: CDR1 SNHLY, CDR2 FYNNEI. This CDR3 has 15 residues. MiXCR, applied by TCRdb to the 5' RACE reads, yields one record per CDR3 protein. Of some 320,000 distinct CDR3 sequences detected, roughly 10% appear once; the ten largest clones hold 3% to 3.5%. The TCR was taken from a man aged 18 to 30 who received the YFV17D yellow fever vaccine. J is TRBJ2-2 and V is TRBV2; D may correspond to TRBD1 or TRBD2 (5 bases each). Sequenced here: CD4+ T cells sorted from PBMCs, sampled 45 days after the yellow fever booster vaccination. In DNA form, the CDR3 reads TGTGCCAGCAGTGAGGGGGAAAGGGTCACCGGGGAGCTGTTTTTT. Its translation: CASSEGERVTGELFF. The full variable domain, with the rest looked up from reference TRBV2 and TRBJ2-2, is EPEVTQTPSHQVTQMGQEVILRCVPISNHLYFYWYRQILGQKVEFLVSFYNNEISEKSEIFDDQFSVERPDGSNFTLKIRSTKLEDSAMYFCASSEGERVTGELFFGEGSRLTVL.